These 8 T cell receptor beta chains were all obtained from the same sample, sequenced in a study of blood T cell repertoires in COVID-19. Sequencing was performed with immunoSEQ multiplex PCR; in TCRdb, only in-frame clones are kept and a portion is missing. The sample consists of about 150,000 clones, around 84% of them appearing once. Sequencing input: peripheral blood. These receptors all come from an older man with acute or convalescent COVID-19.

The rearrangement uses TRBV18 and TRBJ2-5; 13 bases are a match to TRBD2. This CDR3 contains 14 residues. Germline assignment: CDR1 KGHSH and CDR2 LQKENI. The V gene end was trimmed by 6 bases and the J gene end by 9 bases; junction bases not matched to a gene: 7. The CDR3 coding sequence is TGTGCCAGCTCGTCCGGGACTAGCGGGGAGTCCCAGTACTTC. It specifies CASSSGTSGESQYF.

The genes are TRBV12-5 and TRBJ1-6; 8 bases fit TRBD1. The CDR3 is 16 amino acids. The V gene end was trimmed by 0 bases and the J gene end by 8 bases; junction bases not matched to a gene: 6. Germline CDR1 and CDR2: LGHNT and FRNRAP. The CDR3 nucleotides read TGTGCTAGTGGTTTGGTCGCGGGACAGGCTGATTCACCCCTCCACTTT. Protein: CASGLVAGQADSPLHF.

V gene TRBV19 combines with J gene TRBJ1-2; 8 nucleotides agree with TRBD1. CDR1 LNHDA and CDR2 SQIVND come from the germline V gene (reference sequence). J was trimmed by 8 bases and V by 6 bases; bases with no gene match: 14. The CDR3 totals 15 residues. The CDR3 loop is CASSPGQATYGGYTF. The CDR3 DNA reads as TGTGCCAGTAGCCCGGGACAGGCTACTTATGGAGGCTACACCTTC.

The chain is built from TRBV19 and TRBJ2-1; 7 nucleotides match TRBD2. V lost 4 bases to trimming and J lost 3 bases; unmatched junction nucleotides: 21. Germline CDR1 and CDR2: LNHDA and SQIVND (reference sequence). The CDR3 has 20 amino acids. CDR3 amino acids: CASSTPLGRDYYSNYNEQFF. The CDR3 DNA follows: TGTGCCAGTAGTACCCCCCTCGGCCGGGACTATTATTCCAACTACAATGAGCAGTTCTTC.

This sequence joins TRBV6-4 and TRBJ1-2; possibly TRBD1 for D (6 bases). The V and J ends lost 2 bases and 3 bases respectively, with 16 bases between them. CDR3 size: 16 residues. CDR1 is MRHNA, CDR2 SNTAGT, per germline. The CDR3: CASSDGTGYPYYGYTF. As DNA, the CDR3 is TGTGCCAGCAGTGACGGAACAGGGTACCCCTACTATGGCTACACCTTC.

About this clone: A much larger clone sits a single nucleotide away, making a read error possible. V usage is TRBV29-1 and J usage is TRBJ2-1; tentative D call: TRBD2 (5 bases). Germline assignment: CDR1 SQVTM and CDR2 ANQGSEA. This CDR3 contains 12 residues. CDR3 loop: CSVGDYYNKQFF. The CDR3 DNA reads TGCAGCGTTGGCGACTATTACAATAAGCAGTTCTTC.

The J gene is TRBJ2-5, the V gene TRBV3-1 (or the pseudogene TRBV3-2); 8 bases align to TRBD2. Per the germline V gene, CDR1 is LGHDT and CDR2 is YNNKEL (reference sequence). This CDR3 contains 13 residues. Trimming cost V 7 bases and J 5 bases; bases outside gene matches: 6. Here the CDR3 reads CASTGGEQETQYF. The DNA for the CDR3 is TGTGCCAGCACCGGGGGGGAGCAGGAGACCCAGTACTTC.

CDR3: CASSIDSGRAGGYTF. In DNA, the CDR3 is TGTGCCAGTAGTATAGATAGCGGCAGGGCGGGCGGCTACACCTTC. The rearrangement joins TRBV19 to TRBJ1-2, with a weak D call TRBD1 (5 bases). This CDR3 comprises 15 residues. CDR1 and CDR2 (germline): LNHDA, SQIVND (reference sequence). With 0 bases removed from V and 8 bases from J, the gap between germline ends came to 16 bases.